In its sample, the clone carrying this T cell receptor (beta chain) was seen a few times. No fewer than 5 micrograms of total RNA were isolated from every sample. A second PCR of 7 to 11 cycles used a sample-barcoded 5' primer and a J-beta primer mix. TCRdb called the 5' RACE reads again in MiXCR, with one record for every CDR3 protein. The table has under 800,000 distinct CDR3 sequences, around 20% seen once. The ends were cut back, 0 bases at V and 2 bases at J, with 7 bases in the middle. CDR3 length: 14 amino acids. Germline assignment: CDR1 SGHRS and CDR2 YFSETQ. This entry comes from a study of blood T cells in healthy people across ages.

The chain uses TRBV5-1 and TRBJ2-3; D is unclear. The receptor comes from a man between 70 and 80 years old in good health. Material for sequencing was blood. The CDR3 is CASSLGMFTDTQYF. CDR3 nucleotide sequence: TGCGCCAGCAGCTTGGGGATGTTCACAGATACGCAGTATTTT.